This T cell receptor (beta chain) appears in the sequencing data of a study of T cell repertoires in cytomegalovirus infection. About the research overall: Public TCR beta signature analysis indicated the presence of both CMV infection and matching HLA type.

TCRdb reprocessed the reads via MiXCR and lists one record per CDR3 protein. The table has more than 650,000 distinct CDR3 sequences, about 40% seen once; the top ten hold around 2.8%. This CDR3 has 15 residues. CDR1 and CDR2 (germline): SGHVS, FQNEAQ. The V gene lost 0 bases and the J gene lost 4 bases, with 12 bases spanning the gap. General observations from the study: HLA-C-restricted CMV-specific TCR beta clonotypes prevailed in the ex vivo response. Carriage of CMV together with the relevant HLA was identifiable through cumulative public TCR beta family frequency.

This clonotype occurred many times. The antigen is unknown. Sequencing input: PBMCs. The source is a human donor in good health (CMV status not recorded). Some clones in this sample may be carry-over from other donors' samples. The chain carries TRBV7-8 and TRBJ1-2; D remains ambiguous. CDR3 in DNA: TGTGCCAGCAGCTTAGCGCCTGGGTTTATCTATGGCTACACCTTC. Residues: CASSLAPGFIYGYTF.